The rows below give T cell receptor beta chains drawn from one sample of a study of CD8+ T cells in alopecia areata. The data were produced by immunoSEQ multiplex PCR, yet TCRdb's version contains in-frame clones alone and is incomplete. The sample holds around 200,000 clones, 55% to 70% seen once. The input for sequencing was CD4+ T cells sorted from blood, taken at week 4, from a patient treated with tofacitinib. The source of these receptors is a human donor with alopecia areata. Both conserved end residues are part of each CDR3. D genes are given only for firm matches. Not all rows give a size; the values are once, few, many and, for expanded clones, a class.

>TRBV27|NA|NA|TRBJ1-2
TGTGCCAGCAGCCCCGGGACTCCGTGGGATGGCTACACCTTC
CASSPGTPWDGYTF
>TRBV10-3|NA|TRBD1|TRBJ2-2
TGTGCCATCAGTGGGGACAAGGGACAGCGATCACCCGGGGAGCTGTTTTTT
CAISGDKGQRSPGELFF
>TRBV25-1|NA|TRBD1|TRBJ1-2
TGTGCCAGCAGTGAATACATACAGGGGTCTTACACCTTC
CASSEYIQGSYTF
>TRBV29-1|once|NA|TRBJ1-2
TGCAGCGTCCGCGTTATGGGGAACCGAGATAACTATGGCTACACCTTC
CSVRVMGNRDNYGYTF
>TRBV7-9|NA|NA|TRBJ2-6
TGTGCCAGCAGCCAATCCGTCTCTGGGGCCAACGTCCTGACTTTC
CASSQSVSGANVLTF
>TRBV9|NA|NA|TRBJ2-5
TGTGCCAACCCGACCCTCCCTGGCGGAGGGCGCCGTGAGACCCAGTACTTC
CANPTLPGGGRRETQYF
>TRBV5-4|NA|NA|TRBJ1-1
TGTGCCAGCAGCTTGGGGGGGGTGGCACGGAACACTGAAGCTTTCTTT
CASSLGGVARNTEAFF
>TRBV7-6|many|NA|TRBJ1-4
TGTGCCAGCAGCCCGGGAGGGGTTGGTGAAAAACTGTTTTTT
CASSPGGVGEKLFF
>TRBV30|NA|TRBD1|TRBJ2-3
TGTGCCTGGAGTGTCCCCCCGGGGACAGGGTTAGGGCACACAGATACGCAGTATTTT
CAWSVPPGTGLGHTDTQYF
>TRBV11-2|once|NA|TRBJ2-5
TGTGCCAGCAGTACAGGGACGGAGACCCAGTACTTC
CASSTGTETQYF
>TRBV4-1|NA|NA|TRBJ2-1
TGCGCCAGCAGCCAAGATAGGAGCGGCTCCTACAATGAGCAGTTCTTC
CASSQDRSGSYNEQFF
>TRBV13|NA|NA|TRBJ2-6
TGTGCCAGCAGCTTTTGGAGCTCTGGGGCCAACGTCCTGACTTTC
CASSFWSSGANVLTF
>TRBV29-1|few|TRBD2|TRBJ2-5
TGCAGCGTTGGGACTAGCGGGACCAGGGAGACCCAGTACTTC
CSVGTSGTRETQYF
>TRBV2|NA|NA|TRBJ2-3
TGTGCCAGCACAGAGTACAGGGACCCCACAGATACGCAGTATTTT
CASTEYRDPTDTQYF
>TRBV11-3|NA|NA|TRBJ2-2
TGTGCCAGCAGTCATAGGACCGGGGAGCTGTTTTTT
CASSHRTGELFF
>TRBV7-9|few|NA|TRBJ2-5
TGTGCCAGCAGCTCTACATCTGCGTTAGAGACCCAGTACTTC
CASSSTSALETQYF
>TRBV29-1|few|TRBD1|TRBJ1-1
TGCAGCGTTGCCCCGACAGGGGTTACTGAAGCTTTCTTT
CSVAPTGVTEAFF
>TRBV29-1|NA|TRBD1|TRBJ1-1
TGCAGCGTTGCGAAAACAGGGGGCATGAACACTGAAGCTTTCTTT
CSVAKTGGMNTEAFF
>TRBV2|NA|TRBD1|TRBJ1-1
TGTGCCAGCAGTGGGGACAGGGGGCCTTCTGAAGCTTTCTTT
CASSGDRGPSEAFF
>TRBV15|NA|NA|TRBJ2-7
TGTGCCACCAGCAGACAGTACTACGAGCAGTACTTC
CATSRQYYEQYF
>TRBV7-3|NA|TRBD2|TRBJ2-6
TGTGCCAGTGGACTAGCGGGATCCTCTGGGGCCAACGTCCTGACTTTC
CASGLAGSSGANVLTF
>TRBV2|NA|NA|TRBJ1-2
TGTGCCAGCAGTGAAGTTGTGGGGGCGCGGCACTATGGCTACACCTTC
CASSEVVGARHYGYTF
>TRBV30|few|NA|TRBJ1-4
TGTGCCTGGGCCAGCCAGGCTGAAAAACTGTTTTTT
CAWASQAEKLFF
>TRBV5-1|NA|NA|TRBJ2-1
TGCGCCAGCAGCTTGGAAGGGATTGATGAGCAGTTCTTC
CASSLEGIDEQFF
>TRBV5-1|once|NA|TRBJ2-5
TGCGCCAGCAGCGACAGACAAGAGACCCAGTACTTC
CASSDRQETQYF
>TRBV9|NA|NA|TRBJ2-1
TGTGCCAGCAGTGCTCAGGGACTCTCCTACAATGAGCAGTTCTTC
CASSAQGLSYNEQFF
>TRBV7-2|NA|TRBD2|TRBJ2-7
TGTGCCAGCAGCCTCCATAGCGGGGGCTCCTACGAGCAGTACTTC
CASSLHSGGSYEQYF
>TRBV7-2|NA|TRBD2|TRBJ2-1
TGTGCCAGCAGCTACCGTGGTAGCGGGAGGCCAAGCTCCTACAATGAGCAGTTCTTC
CASSYRGSGRPSSYNEQFF
>TRBV15|NA|NA|TRBJ1-1
TGTGCCTCCACCCCCACCCCCTCAAGGGTTATCACTGAAGCTTTCTTT
CASTPTPSRVITEAFF
>TRBV15|NA|NA|TRBJ1-2
TGTGCCACCAGCAGAGAAGGTAGCTATGGCTACACCTTC
CATSREGSYGYTF
>TRBV30|NA|NA|TRBJ1-1
TGTGCCTGGAGTGTACTTCGGCCTCAGGGGAGTTCCGAAGCTTTCTTT
CAWSVLRPQGSSEAFF
>TRBV30|NA|NA|TRBJ2-5
TGTGCTTCCCACAGGGTCCAAGAGACCCAGTACTTC
CASHRVQETQYF
>TRBV5-1|NA|TRBD1|TRBJ2-2
TGCGCCAGTACTGGACAGGGAGGATTCACCGGGGAGCTGTTTTTT
CASTGQGGFTGELFF
>TRBV30|few|TRBD2|TRBJ2-6
TGTGCCTGGAGTGTACGACTAGCGGGAGTTCCTTCCTCTGGGGCCAACGTCCTGACTTTC
CAWSVRLAGVPSSGANVLTF
>TRBV2|NA|TRBD2|TRBJ2-1
TGTGCCAGCAATCCGGGACTAGCGGGGGGCTATGAGCAGTTCTTC
CASNPGLAGGYEQFF
>TRBV5-6|few|NA|TRBJ2-3
TGTGCCAGCAGCCCGGCCGAGGTAGCCCCGGATACGCAGTATTTT
CASSPAEVAPDTQYF
>TRBV30|NA|NA|TRBJ2-5
TGTGCCTGGAGAGAAGCGGTCTTCCAAGAGACCCAGTACTTC
CAWREAVFQETQYF
>TRBV7-2|NA|TRBD1|TRBJ2-1
TGTGCCAGCAGCCCAGTGACAGGGTCCTACAATGAGCAGTTCTTC
CASSPVTGSYNEQFF
>TRBV2|NA|NA|TRBJ1-5
TGTGCCAGCAGTGTACGGCAGGTGGGCAATCAGCCCCAGCATTTT
CASSVRQVGNQPQHF
>TRBV29-1|once|NA|TRBJ2-2
TGCAGCGTTGGTCGAACGGGGAACACCGGGGAGCTGTTTTTT
CSVGRTGNTGELFF
>TRBV5-6|NA|NA|TRBJ1-5
TGTGCCAGCAGCCCAGGGACCGTTCAATCTCCCCAGCATTTT
CASSPGTVQSPQHF
>TRBV29-1|NA|TRBD1|TRBJ1-2
TGCAGCGTAGTCCAAGGGACAGGTTATGGCTACACCTTC
CSVVQGTGYGYTF
>TRBV29-1|NA|NA|TRBJ2-4
TGCAGCGCAACCCTGACACTGGCCAAAAACATTCAGTACTTC
CSATLTLAKNIQYF
>TRBV25-1|NA|NA|TRBJ2-1
TGTGCCAGCAGCCGGGACAACAATGAGCAGTTCTTC
CASSRDNNEQFF
>TRBV4-3|NA|NA|TRBJ2-7
TGCGCCAGCAGCCAATCTCGAGGCCCCTACGAGCAGTACTTC
CASSQSRGPYEQYF
>TRBV11-2|NA|TRBD2|TRBJ2-7
TGTGCCAGCAGCAGAGGACTAGCGGGATCCTACGAGCAGTACTTC
CASSRGLAGSYEQYF
>TRBV4-1|NA|TRBD1|TRBJ2-1
TGCGCCAGCAGCCTCGAGGGACAGGGGTACAATGAGCAGTTCTTC
CASSLEGQGYNEQFF
>TRBV7-2|NA|NA|TRBJ1-2
TGTGCCAGCAGCCCCCGGGGGGGCGTAAACTATGGCTACACCTTC
CASSPRGGVNYGYTF
>TRBV25-1|few|NA|TRBJ1-2
TGTGCCAGCAGTGATTTAGGCTACACCTTC
CASSDLGYTF
>TRBV29-1|NA|NA|TRBJ2-5
TGCAGCGTTGAATCCCAGGCCGAGACCCAGTACTTC
CSVESQAETQYF
>TRBV4-2|NA|NA|TRBJ1-3
TGTGCCAGCAGCCAAGAGGGCGGGGTGTTTGGAAACACCATATATTTT
CASSQEGGVFGNTIYF
>TRBV15|NA|NA|TRBJ2-3
TGTGCCACCAGACCGACAGCAACGGATACGCAGTATTTT
CATRPTATDTQYF
>TRBV5-4|NA|NA|TRBJ2-5
TGTGCCAGCAGCCTGCCGGGGGCTGGGCAAGAGACCCAGTACTTC
CASSLPGAGQETQYF
>TRBV29-1|NA|NA|TRBJ2-7
TGCAGCGTTGGTGTAGTAGGTTCCTACGAGCAGTACTTC
CSVGVVGSYEQYF
>TRBV6-5|NA|NA|TRBJ2-4
TGTGCCAGCTCCAGGGTGGGAAAAAACATTCAGTACTTC
CASSRVGKNIQYF
>TRBV25-1|few|NA|TRBJ1-2
TGTGCCAGCAGAGGAGCTAACTATGGCTACACCTTC
CASRGANYGYTF
>TRBV30|NA|TRBD2|TRBJ2-3
TGTGCCTGGAGTGTATCTAGCGGGTGGATGGCTACGCAGTATTTT
CAWSVSSGWMATQYF
>TRBV7-2|NA|NA|TRBJ1-4
TGTGCCAGCACCTACAGGACTAATGAAAAACTGTTTTTT
CASTYRTNEKLFF
>TRBV29-1|NA|NA|TRBJ2-5
TGCAGCGTTGGAAGGTCTACCTCTGTGGAGACCCAGTACTTC
CSVGRSTSVETQYF